This T cell receptor (beta chain) stems from a study of T cell responses to AZD1222 COVID-19 vaccine. The table came from immunoSEQ multiplex PCR; TCRdb's copy has only in-frame clones and leaves some out. The repertoire has 150,000 to 200,000 clones, 90% to 95% of them found once; the top ten carry approximately 0.64%. The CDR3 has 17 amino acids. Germline loops: CDR1 MDHEN, CDR2 SYDVKM. V was pared by 2 bases and J by 4 bases, with 14 bases of the junction left unmatched. This rearrangement joins TRBV28 to TRBJ2-7; TRBD1 agrees at 7 bases. The specimen was peripheral blood, collected on day 0 of AZD1222 vaccination. The clonotype comes from an adult in good health. As DNA, the CDR3 is TGTGCCAGCAGTTTAGCGCCGGGACAGCTTAGAGCTTACGAGCAGTACTTC. This codes for CASSLAPGQLRAYEQYF.